A selection of T cell receptor beta chains follows, all from one sample in a study of T-cell reconstitution after alpha-beta-depleted transplantation in children. TCRdb re-called the PCR reads through MiXCR, storing one row per CDR3 protein. The table includes about 610,000 distinct CDR3 sequences, about 10% detected once. The material was PBMCs from the stem cell graft donor, obtained from the stem cell graft. These receptor sequences come from a human donor who donated a stem cell graft to a child with acute myeloid leukemia. Both conserved end residues are part of each CDR3. The order of the fields is CDR3 DNA, CDR3 protein, D gene, V gene, J gene, clone size. The D gene is left open where the match is weak. Rows give clone size only sometimes, using once, few, many, or a class for an expanded clone.

DNA: TGTGCCAGCAGCTTGGGCAACAGGGGGACGCGGAACACTGAAGCTTTCTTT; CDR3: CASSLGNRGTRNTEAFF; D: TRBD1; V: TRBV5-4; J: TRBJ1-1; size: few
DNA: TGTGCCATCAGTGAATTAGAGAAAACTAGCACAGATACGCAGTATTTT; CDR3: CAISELEKTSTDTQYF; D: .; V: TRBV10-3; J: TRBJ2-3; size: many
DNA: TGTGCCAGCTCGTACTCGAGAGGCGGGGAGCTGTTTTTT; CDR3: CASSYSRGGELFF; D: .; V: TRBV18; J: TRBJ2-2; size: few
DNA: TGTGCCAGCAGCTTAGAAGGCGGGAGCCTGCCGCGAACGCAGTATTTT; CDR3: CASSLEGGSLPRTQYF; D: TRBD2; V: TRBV7-9; J: TRBJ2-3; size: .
DNA: TGTGCCAGCAGCCCGGCCGGGACAGACACAGATACGCAGTATTTT; CDR3: CASSPAGTDTDTQYF; D: TRBD1; V: TRBV11-3; J: TRBJ2-3; size: .
DNA: TGCAGTGCTAGAAGGCTCGGACAGGGAAACACTGAAGCTTTCTTT; CDR3: CSARRLGQGNTEAFF; D: TRBD1; V: TRBV20-1; J: TRBJ1-1; size: .
DNA: TGCAGTGCTAGAGAGGGTAGCGGGAGAGGAGAGACCCAGTACTTC; CDR3: CSAREGSGRGETQYF; D: TRBD2; V: TRBV20-1; J: TRBJ2-5; size: .
DNA: TGCACCGTGGACAGGGGCGGCGGGGAGCTGTTTTTT; CDR3: CTVDRGGGELFF; D: TRBD1; V: TRBV20-1; J: TRBJ2-2; size: .
DNA: TGTGCCATCAGTGACATCATAGATACGCAGTATTTT; CDR3: CAISDIIDTQYF; D: .; V: TRBV10-3; J: TRBJ2-3; size: few
DNA: TGTGCCAGCAGCAGGGGGGTGAGGGAGACCCAGTACTTC; CDR3: CASSRGVRETQYF; D: .; V: TRBV7-3; J: TRBJ2-5; size: many
DNA: TGTGCCAGCAGCCGGACAGGGTTCCAAGAGACCCAGTACTTC; CDR3: CASSRTGFQETQYF; D: TRBD1; V: TRBV5-4; J: TRBJ2-5; size: .
DNA: TGTGCCAGCAGTCCACGGACTAGCGGGAGGTTAGATACGCAGTATTTT; CDR3: CASSPRTSGRLDTQYF; D: TRBD2; V: TRBV12-3/TRBV12-4; J: TRBJ2-3; size: many
DNA: TGCGCCAGCAGCCTCTTTCGACCCGGGAAAGCGGAGCATGAGCAGTTCTTC; CDR3: CASSLFRPGKAEHEQFF; D: .; V: TRBV4-3; J: TRBJ2-1; size: .
DNA: TGCTGTGCTAGAGATGCCAGGGCTCCGGGAAATCAGCCCCAGCATTTT; CDR3: CCARDARAPGNQPQHF; D: .; V: TRBV20-1; J: TRBJ1-5; size: few
DNA: TGTGCCAGCAGCCAACCTGCTAGGGTTTGGCAAGAGACCCAGTACTTC; CDR3: CASSQPARVWQETQYF; D: .; V: TRBV7-8; J: TRBJ2-5; size: .
DNA: TGTGCCAGCAGCTTATTTGGAGAACGAGATACGCAGTATTTT; CDR3: CASSLFGERDTQYF; D: .; V: TRBV7-3; J: TRBJ2-3; size: .
DNA: TGCAGTGCTAGAGATAAGGGGCGGGGAGGTGAAAAACTGTTTTTT; CDR3: CSARDKGRGGEKLFF; D: .; V: TRBV20-1; J: TRBJ1-4; size: .
DNA: TGTGCCAGCTCACCTACCCCCAGGGGCCCCAACTATGGCTACACCTTC; CDR3: CASSPTPRGPNYGYTF; D: .; V: TRBV18; J: TRBJ1-2; size: .
DNA: TGTGCCAGCAGCCACTCGGGACAGGGAAGGACTGAAGCTTTCTTT; CDR3: CASSHSGQGRTEAFF; D: TRBD1; V: TRBV3-1; J: TRBJ1-1; size: few
DNA: TGTGCCAGCACCCAGACACGTTTCACCTACGAGCAGTACTTC; CDR3: CASTQTRFTYEQYF; D: .; V: TRBV7-8; J: TRBJ2-7; size: few
DNA: TGTGCCTGGAGCGAAGGACTAGCCAAAAACATTCAGTACTTC; CDR3: CAWSEGLAKNIQYF; D: .; V: TRBV30; J: TRBJ2-4; size: .
DNA: TGTGCCAGCAGTTACCAGAACAGGGCCTACGAGCAGTACTTC; CDR3: CASSYQNRAYEQYF; D: .; V: TRBV6-2/TRBV6-3; J: TRBJ2-7; size: .
DNA: TGTGCCAGCAGCTCGGAGAGGCTAGCGGGGCTCTACAATGAGCAGTTCTTC; CDR3: CASSSERLAGLYNEQFF; D: TRBD2; V: TRBV5-6; J: TRBJ2-1; size: .
DNA: TGTGCCAGCAGCCGGGTTGGGTCAACTAATGAAAAACTGTTTTTT; CDR3: CASSRVGSTNEKLFF; D: .; V: TRBV7-2; J: TRBJ1-4; size: .
DNA: TGTGCCAGCAGCCACGGGGGCGGGGGCGGGACAGATACGCAGTATTTT; CDR3: CASSHGGGGGTDTQYF; D: .; V: TRBV11-2; J: TRBJ2-3; size: few
DNA: TGTGCCACCAGCGGGGGCCGGACCCAGTACTTC; CDR3: CATSGGRTQYF; D: .; V: TRBV15; J: TRBJ2-5; size: few
DNA: TGCAGTGCTACAGGGTCCCTAGCCAAAAACATTCAGTACTTC; CDR3: CSATGSLAKNIQYF; D: .; V: TRBV20-1; J: TRBJ2-4; size: once
DNA: TGCAGTGCTTGGGACGGAGGAGAGACCCAGTACTTC; CDR3: CSAWDGGETQYF; D: .; V: TRBV20-1; J: TRBJ2-5; size: many
DNA: TGTGCCAGCAGTGGCTCCTCCCGGGACCCCCGCTCCTACAATGAGCAGTTCTTC; CDR3: CASSGSSRDPRSYNEQFF; D: .; V: TRBV6-1; J: TRBJ2-1; size: few
DNA: TGTGCCAGCAGTGGTCTTGCGGGAGGGTGGGGTGAGCAGTTCTTC; CDR3: CASSGLAGGWGEQFF; D: TRBD2; V: TRBV2; J: TRBJ2-1; size: .
DNA: TGTGCCACGCGTGGGGCTCGTAATGAGCAGTTCTTC; CDR3: CATRGARNEQFF; D: .; V: TRBV6-2/TRBV6-3; J: TRBJ2-1; size: many
DNA: TGTGCCAGCAGCTTAGCGGACAACCTCTATGGCTACACCTTC; CDR3: CASSLADNLYGYTF; D: .; V: TRBV7-8; J: TRBJ1-2; size: .
DNA: TGTGCCACCAATCGGGACTGCAAACGTTCTGGGGCCAACGTCCTGACTTTC; CDR3: CATNRDCKRSGANVLTF; D: .; V: TRBV24-1; J: TRBJ2-6; size: few